This record concerns one T cell receptor (beta chain) sequence. The data were obtained in a study of a mutant IDH1 vaccine in newly diagnosed glioma. Time point of the sample: baseline, week 1 (first vaccination visit). Indicated treatment: pre-vaccination baseline after standard-of-care therapy. This CDR3 has 15 residues. CDR1 and CDR2 from the germline V gene are MNHNS and SASEGT. V shed 2 bases, J shed 5 bases, and the junction held 6 bases outside the gene matches. The method was immunoSEQ multiplex PCR; TCRdb's version includes in-frame clones alone and lacks a portion of them. The sample holds 20,000 to 30,000 clones; roughly 92% are singletons and the top ten take approximately 9.1%.

The chain joins TRBV6-1 to TRBJ2-7; 10 nucleotides match TRBD1. The specimen was PBMCs, collected from a glioma patient treated with radiotherapy, temozolomide or both. This receptor was taken from a man aged 25-45 years with glioma. The CDR3 DNA follows: TGTGCCAGCAGTGAAACCGGGACAGGGGCCCACGAGCAGTACTTC. It yields the protein CASSETGTGAHEQYF.